The sequence of this T cell receptor beta chain was determined in a study of regulatory T cells in long-lasting Graves disease (dated by TCRdb to about 2021). About the investigation overall: Patients with newly diagnosed Graves' disease had been on antithyroid drugs for under 3 months. This study used TCR sequencing and RNA sequencing of peripheral blood to compare persistent Graves' disease patients against newly diagnosed Graves' disease patients. The study was conducted in China and was registered as a clinical trial. A total of roughly 33 samples were covered by TCR sequencing, comprising approximately 13 persistent and around 20 newly diagnosed Graves' disease patients.

Sample time point, as interpreted from the label and publication: newly diagnosed GD, antithyroid drugs for less than 3 months. RNA was extracted from PBMCs in TRIzol for both TCR sequencing and RNA sequencing. The diagnosis of Graves' disease was made according to American Thyroid Association guidelines. Patients were recruited from an endocrinology department in Xi'an, China. Each patient gave around 9 milliliters of peripheral blood, collected in an EDTA anticoagulant tube. Ficoll Paque Plus density gradient separation was used to isolate PBMCs, and no further T cell sorting was performed. An Agilent 2100 Bioanalyzer and agarose gel were used to check RNA quality, while a NanoDrop 2000 measured RNA concentration. The research as a whole found: Persistent disease showed preferential use of TRBV28, TRBJ1-2 and TRBJ2-5, whereas newly diagnosed disease favored TRBV20-1 and TRBJ2-1. The authors acknowledged the small sample size as a limitation that may reduce accuracy. Peripheral blood alone was examined, since thyroid tissue, which constituted the primary lesion, could not be accessed. Lower TCR Shannon entropy and fewer highly expanded clones were observed in persistent Graves' disease patients than in newly diagnosed patients, which suggested clonal expansion. Sequencing and analysis were limited to the TCR beta chain. Persistent patients shared more public clonotypes among themselves (around 3,000) than newly diagnosed patients did (roughly 910).

This clonotype was seen just once. This receptor's antigen is unknown. With a far larger clone one base away, a read error is the likely cause. CDR3 length: 15 amino acids, cysteine to phenylalanine. CDR3 DNA is the only sequence kept; it has 45 bases, read in frame from the first base. According to the germline V gene, CDR1 reads MNHNS and CDR2 reads SASEGT. Trimmed from V: 7 bases; trimmed from J: 1 base; junction bases lacking a gene match: 9. Receptor libraries were prepared by multiplex PCR. Sequencer: Illumina HiSeq 4000. To build TCR beta libraries, CDR3 regions were amplified by Arm-PCR using iRepertoire HTBI primers. Before sequencing, the PCR products went through gel purification. The original pipeline was this. Gene usage analysis of CDR3 amino acid clonotypes used the roughly 62 TRBV and 14 TRBJ segments found across samples. COPE and FqMerger were used to merge filtered high-quality paired reads into contigs. Contigs were aligned with BLAST to IMGT TRBV, TRBD and TRBJ reference genes, and CDR3 was defined per IMGT. Any clonotype with a frequency above 0.1% was classified as a highly expanded clone. Repertoire diversity was measured by Shannon entropy, and V-J evenness by the Gini coefficient. Clonotypes shared by more than one individual were considered public. TCRdb reprocessed the public reads (quality trimming at Q25 with fastp, clone calling with MiXCR) and kept in-frame beta chains. Rows merge per CDR3 protein into single entries with the most common DNA and genes. None of the V and J calls come from the authors' own analysis; TCRdb made them. The sample table shows some 370,000 distinct CDR3 sequences, and about an eighth are seen once. Around 18% of the sample rests with the top ten.

This sample also appeared in a second study, on T cells in Graves' hyperthyroidism and ophthalmopathy. The second paper states: Stable Graves' hyperthyroidism was defined as no progression to ophthalmopathy during 18 months of follow-up. Hyperthyroidism patients were newly diagnosed, with disease duration under 2 months, and aged 18 to 65 years. Exclusion was applied to patients with uncontrolled infections, other autoimmune diseases, pregnancy or lactation. Diagnoses were based on clinical symptoms, serum thyroxine and TRAb, thyroid ultrasound and orbital computed tomography. A first-round RT-PCR of the TCR CDR3 used the HTBI primer set with the Qiagen OneStep RT-PCR kit. Blood samples also contained most of the expanded thyroid clonotypes (frequency above 0.001), which suggests that blood repertoires may reflect thyroid immune responses. A 13 V-J signature model separated ophthalmopathy from stable hyperthyroidism, with approximately 86% sensitivity and just under 84% specificity in cross-validation and 80%/75% in testing. During validation, the model predicted progression to ophthalmopathy a median of approximately six months ahead of onset, with around 65% sensitivity and 72% to 85% specificity. TCR V-J signatures able to tell the groups apart were searched for in a discovery cohort of 100 or so patients, of whom 40 to 45 had Graves' ophthalmopathy and around 56 had stable Graves' hyperthyroidism. Prospective prediction of ophthalmopathy was tested in an independent validation cohort of fewer than 20 hyperthyroidism patients and some 17 patients who later progressed to ophthalmopathy. The 100 or so discovery patients were divided at random into training and test sets in a 7:3 ratio. In about six Graves' hyperthyroidism patients, the study also compared T-cell repertoires from thyroid tissue with T-cell repertoires from blood. After blood sampling, hyperthyroidism patients were treated with methimazole at a starting dose of 30 mg daily, and ophthalmopathy patients were treated with high-dose intravenous methylprednisolone. A second multiplex PCR round built the libraries, followed by size selection and purification. Paired-end sequencing of the libraries was performed with 100 bp reads on an Illumina HiSeq2000. SOAPnuke was used to process the raw data, throwing out any read that contained adapters or uncalled bases, had a mean Phred below 15, or lacked an exact constant-primer or identifier match. COPE v1.2.5 was used to merge the high-quality paired reads, and each unique nucleotide sequence was defined as a clonotype. MiTCR v1.1 was used to align the clonotypes against IMGT TRBV, TRBD and TRBJ reference segments. Only V-J combinations with frequency above 0.0001, covering 99.2% of repertoires, were analysed. The TCS score was defined as F50 (clonal expansion) divided by E x V (chaos), with BLOSUM62-based TCRdist calculated between CDR3 peptides within each V-J. Welch's t-statistics and random forest reduced around 550 V-J features to roughly 13, which were used in a naive Bayes classifier (R e1071). No statistical method was used to fix the sample size in advance, and group allocation was not hidden from the investigators. The paper reports TCR Vbeta CDR3 sequencing of some 140 peripheral blood samples: approximately 41 ophthalmopathy, fewer than 80 hyperthyroidism and around 17 progressor patients.

Sample: peripheral blood mononuclear cells (PBMCs), taken at new diagnosis, from a patient treated with antithyroid drugs. The sequence derives from a woman younger than 35 with Graves disease. Donor details come from another sample of the same person, matched by shared clones. The V and J segments used are TRBV6-1 and TRBJ1-1, and 7 junctional nucleotides match TRBD1. The base sequence is TGTGCCAGCAATTTTGACAGGGTTCGGAACACTGAAGCTTTCTTT. Its coded protein is CASNFDRVRNTEAFF.